Given below is one T cell receptor (beta chain) in context. Its antigen remains unknown. The CDR3 spans 15 residues. Trimming took 5 bases from V and 6 from J; bases not matched to a gene: 8. Germline CDR1 SGHTA, CDR2 FQGTGA. The data were obtained in a study of beta chain features in type 1 diabetes. Findings of the study overall: Across patients, naive, central memory and Treg TCRB repertoires exhibited apparently greater similarity than was observed across healthy donors. Type 1 diabetes patients showed a moderate but significant shortening of TCRB CDR3s in all four CD4+ subsets.

Sequencing targeted expressed TCRB transcripts, as all isolated RNA had been reverse transcribed. There were 3 million to 4 million reads on average in the naive, central memory and regulatory T cell samples. Generated by immunoSEQ multiplex PCR, the TCRdb table keeps only in-frame clones and is missing some. The sample comprises approximately 250,000 clones, approximately 10% of which are singletons, and over 0.015% rests with the top ten. The source is a man aged 25 to 40 with type 1 diabetes. Source material: naive CD4+ T cells from blood. This chain uses TRBV7-3 with TRBJ2-5, with TRBD2 matching over 11 bases. CDR3 region: CASSPIAGGPKTQYF. CDR3 bases: TGTGCCAGCAGCCCGATAGCGGGGGGGCCGAAGACCCAGTACTTC.